The 30 T cell receptor beta chains below all came from one sample that was sequenced in a study of identical twins. A single record per CDR3 protein comes from TCRdb applying MiXCR to the 5' RACE reads. The data hold fewer than 900,000 distinct CDR3 sequences, with roughly 20% observed a single time. This same sample was also part of a study on T cells expressing NK-cell markers.

Sequenced input: PBMCs. These receptors were collected from a woman between 18 and 29 years old in good health.

There are a few counts of this clonotype. The rearrangement uses TRBV20-1 and TRBJ2-3, with TRBD1 matching over 7 bases. This CDR3 has 13 residues. V was clipped by 6 bases and J by 9 bases; unmatched bases: 12. Germline CDR1 reads DFQATT; CDR2 reads SNEGSKA (reference sequence). The CDR3 protein is CSARTQGERTQYF. The CDR3, as DNA: TGCAGTGCGAGAACTCAGGGGGAGCGAACGCAGTATTTT.

The rearrangement uses TRBV5-1 and TRBJ2-1, with 9 positions matching TRBD2. Germline CDR1 reads SGHRS; CDR2 reads YFSETQ. The CDR3 spans 15 residues. Trimming at V came to 2 bases and at J to 6 bases, leaving 6 bases not matched to a gene. The CDR3 loop reads CASSFSLAGSNEQFF. The CDR3 DNA follows: TGCGCCAGCAGCTTCAGTCTAGCGGGGTCCAATGAGCAGTTCTTC.

The chain joins TRBV6-5 to TRBJ2-6; D gene uncertain. Germline V gives CDR1 MNHEY, CDR2 SVGAGI. V dropped 11 bases and J dropped 5 bases, with 10 bases sitting between them. CDR3 length equals 12 residues. For the CDR3, the DNA is TGTGCCTGTGGGAAAAGGGCCAACGTCCTGACTTTC. Its translation: CACGKRANVLTF.

The chain carries TRBV9 and TRBJ1-2, with no clear D. Germline V gene lookup returns CDR1 SGDLS and CDR2 YYNGEE. With 3 bases removed from V and 4 bases from J, the gap between germline ends came to 10 bases. This CDR3 comprises 13 residues. The CDR3 DNA sequence: TGTGCCAGCAGCGCGGTGGGTGTCTATGGCTACACCTTC. The encoded protein is CASSAVGVYGYTF.

This clonotype was seen a handful of times. At one end the junction does not follow the germline gene, possibly because of a read error. The V and J genes are TRBV7-9 and TRBJ2-1; 7 bases fit TRBD2. This CDR3 is 13 amino acids long. Germline V CDR1 and CDR2: SEHNR, FQNEAQ (reference sequence). As DNA, the CDR3 is TGTGCCAGCAGCCCCGGGACTACCACTGAGCCGTTCTTC. Translating it yields CASSPGTTTEPFF.

In its sample, this clonotype was seen many times. The V gene is TRBV12-3 or TRBV12-4, the J gene TRBJ2-7; D unresolved. The CDR3 is 11 residues long. V was clipped by 4 bases and J by 5 bases, with 6 bases between them. CDR3 nucleotides: TGTGCCAGCAGTTACCATAACGAGCAGTACTTC. Its protein product is CASSYHNEQYF.

This clonotype was recorded a few times. The chain is built from TRBV12-3 or TRBV12-4 and TRBJ2-1; D remains ambiguous. The CDR3 runs to 11 residues. The V gene lost 6 bases and the J gene lost 11 bases, with 11 bases spanning the gap. CDR3 residues: CASSAQLQQFF. The CDR3 DNA reads as TGTGCCAGCAGCGCCCAGTTACAGCAGTTCTTC.

The gene calls are TRBV7-8 and TRBJ2-1; the D is unclear. V was shortened by 2 bases and J by 11 bases, with 13 bases between the two germline ends. CDR1 SGHVS and CDR2 FQNEAQ come from the germline V gene. The CDR3 runs 13 residues. The CDR3 reads CASSLLRTPKQFF. The CDR3 DNA reads TGTGCCAGCAGCTTACTCCGTACCCCTAAGCAGTTCTTC.

This clonotype has a handful of counts. The gene calls are TRBV7-9 and TRBJ2-1; 7 bases match TRBD1. This CDR3 is 15 amino acids long. Looked up from germline, CDR1 is SEHNR and CDR2 is FQNEAQ (reference sequence). V was clipped by 4 bases and J by 5 bases; unmatched bases: 8. Here the CDR3 DNA reads TGTGCCAGCAGCTCGACAGGGTACAGGAACAATGAGCAGTTCTTC. The encoded protein is CASSSTGYRNNEQFF.

The table lists this clonotype with a few counts. V is TRBV10-3 and J is TRBJ2-3; TRBD2 matches at 11 bases. The CDR3 contains 15 residues. With V trimmed by 6 bases and J by 6 bases, 8 bases remained unmatched. CDR1 ENHRY and CDR2 SYGVKD come from the germline V gene. CDR3 in amino acids: CAIRAGLAAPDTQYF. The CDR3 DNA is TGTGCCATCAGAGCGGGACTAGCGGCCCCCGATACGCAGTATTTT.

This clonotype came up a few times. J is TRBJ1-1 and V is TRBV12-3 or TRBV12-4; possible D gene TRBD1, 5 bases. The germline V and J ends were trimmed by 5 bases and 4 bases, with 17 bases remaining between them. The CDR3 totals 15 residues. The CDR3 DNA follows: TGTGCCAGCAGTCGCCGCGACGGGGGGAGCACTGAAGCTTTCTTT. Encoded protein: CASSRRDGGSTEAFF.

The chain combines TRBV27 with TRBJ2-3; 10 bases agree with TRBD1. V lost 5 bases and J lost 4; bases outside the gene matches: 9. The CDR3 sequence is 16 residues long. Germline loops: CDR1 MNHEY, CDR2 SMNVEV (reference sequence). The CDR3 region is CASSGPGQGMADTQYF. The CDR3 DNA reads as TGTGCCAGCAGTGGGCCGGGACAGGGGATGGCAGATACGCAGTATTTT.

This clonotype turned up a few times. V gene TRBV20-1 combines with J gene TRBJ2-3; TRBD2 aligns across 11 bases. Germline assignment: CDR1 DFQATT and CDR2 SNEGSKA (reference sequence). This CDR3 spans 14 amino acids. V trimming: 5 bases; J trimming: 5 bases; junction bases outside the gene matches: 6. The CDR3 region has the DNA TGCAGTGCTTTAGCGGGAGGGCCCGAAGATACGCAGTATTTT. Amino acid sequence: CSALAGGPEDTQYF.

This clonotype was seen a handful of times. The rearrangement joins TRBV11-2 to TRBJ2-3; 16 nucleotides align to TRBD2. Germline V gene lookup returns CDR1 SGHAT and CDR2 FQNNGV. With V trimmed by 4 bases and J by 2 bases, 12 bases remained unmatched. The CDR3 has 20 residues. This CDR3 reads CASSWGPGTSGGAYTDTQYF. For the CDR3, the DNA is TGTGCCAGCAGCTGGGGACCCGGGACTAGCGGGGGGGCTTACACAGATACGCAGTATTTT.

The table lists this clonotype with a few counts. The V and J genes are TRBV12-3 or TRBV12-4 and TRBJ2-5, with 7 nucleotides matching TRBD2. V gave up 5 bases and J gave up 1 base; unmatched junction bases: 7. The CDR3 contains 15 residues. The CDR3 loop reads CASSLPTSSQETQYF. Here the CDR3 DNA reads TGTGCCAGCAGTCTACCGACTAGCAGCCAAGAGACCCAGTACTTC.

There are a few counts of this clonotype. The V and J genes are TRBV6-1 and TRBJ2-4, with D unresolved. CDR3 length equals 13 residues. The germline CDR1 and CDR2 sequences are MNHNS and SASEGT. V was shortened by 1 base and J by 6 bases, with 7 bases between the two germline ends. CDR3 protein: CASSEEWRNIQYF. The CDR3 nucleotides are TGTGCCAGCAGTGAAGAGTGGAGAAACATTCAGTACTTC.

The V call is TRBV7-9, the J call TRBJ2-1; no clear D. From germline, CDR1 is SEHNR and CDR2 FQNEAQ (reference sequence). The CDR3 sequence is 12 residues long. Trimming took 5 bases from V and 9 from J, leaving 11 bases between them. The CDR3 here is CASSLSITEQFF. The CDR3 coding sequence is TGTGCCAGCAGCCTTTCAATCACTGAGCAGTTCTTC. The variable domain in full, with the rest retrieved from reference TRBV7-9 and TRBJ2-1, is DTGVSQNPRHKITKRGQNVTFRCDPISEHNRLYWYRQTLGQGPEFLTYFQNEAQLEKSRLLSDRFSAERPKGSFSTLEIQRTEQGDSAMYLCASSLSITEQFFGPGTRLTVL.

DNA of the CDR3: TGTGCCAGCAGAGGGACTAGCGGGAGGGGGGTATCCTACAATGAGCAGTTCTTC. Translation: CASRGTSGRGVSYNEQFF. The chain couples TRBV11-2 to TRBJ2-1, with 16 bases matching TRBD2. In germline, CDR1 is SGHAT, CDR2 FQNNGV. The V gene end was trimmed by 6 bases and the J gene end by 1 base; junction bases not matched to a gene: 6. The CDR3 has 18 amino acids. The variable domain in full, completed from reference TRBV11-2 and TRBJ2-1, reads EAGVAQSPRYKIIEKRQSVAFWCNPISGHATLYWYQQILGQGPKLLIQFQNNGVVDDSQLPKDRFSAERLKGVDSTLKIQPAKLEDSAVYLCASRGTSGRGVSYNEQFFGPGTRLTVL.

This CDR3 reads CASSPGIHSNQPQHF. The DNA of the CDR3 is TGTGCCAGCAGTCCCGGGATCCATAGCAATCAGCCCCAGCATTTT. The rearrangement uses TRBV12-3 or TRBV12-4 and TRBJ1-5, with D uncertain. Trimming stripped 5 bases from V and 0 bases from J, with 11 bases between. This CDR3 spans 15 amino acids.

The chain carries TRBV12-3 or TRBV12-4 and TRBJ2-3, with TRBD1 matching 7 bases. The CDR3 extends over 16 amino acids. V lost 3 bases, J lost 4 bases, and 10 bases stayed unmatched. The CDR3 loop reads CASSFFLTGTADTQYF. The CDR3 nucleotides are TGTGCCAGCAGTTTCTTCCTGACAGGGACGGCAGATACGCAGTATTTT.

This clonotype was seen a handful of times. The chain links TRBV12-3 or TRBV12-4 to TRBJ2-7; TRBD2 matches 10 bases. The CDR3 covers 14 residues. V lost 5 bases to trimming and J lost 5 bases; unmatched junction nucleotides: 6. The CDR3: CASSMGLAFDEQYF. CDR3 coding DNA: TGTGCCAGCAGTATGGGACTAGCGTTTGACGAGCAGTACTTC.

This clonotype has only a few counts. V and J are TRBV20-1 and TRBJ2-3, with TRBD2 matching over 7 bases. The CDR3 runs to 16 residues. V shed 0 bases and J 0 bases; nucleotides not matched to a gene: 6. Germline CDR1 and CDR2: DFQATT and SNEGSKA (reference sequence). Written as DNA, the CDR3 is TGCAGTGCTAGAGAGGGGGGAGCGGGGAGCACAGATACGCAGTATTTT. Amino acid sequence: CSAREGGAGSTDTQYF.

This clonotype was found a few times. The V gene is TRBV20-1, the J gene TRBJ2-2; 8 positions agree with TRBD2. The CDR3 consists of 15 residues. Germline trimming cut 4 bases from V and 0 bases from J; bases unmatched to any gene: 4. Germline CDR1 is DFQATT and CDR2 is SNEGSKA (reference sequence). CDR3 amino acids: CSATFSGANTGELFF. The DNA of the CDR3 is TGCAGTGCTACCTTTAGCGGGGCGAACACCGGGGAGCTGTTTTTT.

This clonotype was counted ten times or more. The J gene is TRBJ2-2, the V gene TRBV9; 9 bases fit TRBD2. The CDR3 runs to 18 residues. The junction had 13 bases not matched to a gene; V was cut back by 4 bases and J by 3 bases. Germline values: CDR1 SGDLS, CDR2 YYNGEE. This chain's CDR3 is CASSPPHRSGGDTGELFF. CDR3 coding DNA: TGTGCCAGCAGCCCACCCCATCGTAGCGGGGGAGACACCGGGGAGCTGTTTTTT.

This clonotype has just a few counts. V usage is TRBV7-2 and J usage is TRBJ2-1; perhaps TRBD2 as D (5 bases). CDR1 is SGHTA and CDR2 is FQGNSA in the germline V gene. The CDR3 contains 16 residues. The V gene lost 5 bases and the J gene lost 4 bases, with 18 bases spanning the gap. The CDR3 loop is CASSRQARARYNEQFF. In DNA, the CDR3 is TGTGCCAGCAGCCGCCAGGCGAGGGCCCGGTACAATGAGCAGTTCTTC.

This sequence joins TRBV7-3 and TRBJ2-1; D gene unclear. The V and J ends lost 1 base and 0 bases respectively, with 10 bases between them. There are 16 residues in the CDR3. Per the germline V gene, CDR1 is SGHTA and CDR2 is FQGTGA. CDR3 sequence (DNA): TGTGCCAGCAGCTTAAAACTAATGTCCTCCTACAATGAGCAGTTCTTC. Its protein product is CASSLKLMSSYNEQFF. The full variable domain, completed using reference TRBV7-3 and TRBJ2-1, is GAGVSQTPSNKVTEKGKYVELRCDPISGHTALYWYRQSLGQGPEFLIYFQGTGAADDSGLPNDRFFAVRPEGSVSTLKIQRTERGDSAVYLCASSLKLMSSYNEQFFGPGTRLTVL.

There are a few counts of this clonotype. The J gene is TRBJ2-3, the V gene TRBV20-1; TRBD1 matches 11 bases. Germline V lookup: CDR1 DFQATT, CDR2 SNEGSKA (reference sequence). CDR3 length: 14 residues. Trimming removed 1 base from V and 4 bases from J; junction bases left unmatched: 1. The CDR3 nucleotides are TGCAGTGCTAGAGGGACAGGGGGCTCAGATACGCAGTATTTT. This codes for CSARGTGGSDTQYF.

The V and J genes are TRBV27 and TRBJ2-5, with TRBD2 as a possible D gene (6 bases). The CDR3 is 11 residues long. The germline V gene encodes CDR1 MNHEY and CDR2 SMNVEV (reference sequence). Trimming removed 6 bases from V and 12 bases from J, with 14 bases in between. The CDR3 spells CASREGTAEYF. The CDR3 nucleotides are TGTGCCAGCAGGGAAGGGACTGCAGAGTACTTC.

This clonotype has more than one count but fewer than ten. The chain joins TRBV20-1 to TRBJ2-2, with 11 bases that match TRBD2. The CDR3 has 14 amino acids. CDR1 is DFQATT, CDR2 SNEGSKA, per germline (reference sequence). Trimming removed 6 bases from V and 4 bases from J; junction bases left unmatched: 4. In DNA form, the CDR3 reads TGCAGTGCCCCTACTAGCGGGGGCACCGGGGAGCTGTTTTTT. This translates into CSAPTSGGTGELFF.

Many counts were recorded for this clonotype. The chain carries TRBV5-1 and TRBJ2-7, with 7 nucleotides matching TRBD2. The CDR3 length is 14 residues. Germline trimming cut 4 bases from V and 2 bases from J; bases unmatched to any gene: 6. CDR1 and CDR2 from the germline V gene are SGHRS and YFSETQ. The CDR3 spells CASSPTSAPYEQYF. The CDR3 region has the DNA TGCGCCAGCAGCCCCACTAGCGCACCCTACGAGCAGTACTTC. The whole variable domain, remainder taken from reference TRBV5-1 and TRBJ2-7, is KAGVTQTPRYLIKTRGQQVTLSCSPISGHRSVSWYQQTPGQGLQFLFEYFSETQRNKGNFPGRFSGRQFSNSRSEMNVSTLELGDSALYLCASSPTSAPYEQYFGPGTRLTVT.